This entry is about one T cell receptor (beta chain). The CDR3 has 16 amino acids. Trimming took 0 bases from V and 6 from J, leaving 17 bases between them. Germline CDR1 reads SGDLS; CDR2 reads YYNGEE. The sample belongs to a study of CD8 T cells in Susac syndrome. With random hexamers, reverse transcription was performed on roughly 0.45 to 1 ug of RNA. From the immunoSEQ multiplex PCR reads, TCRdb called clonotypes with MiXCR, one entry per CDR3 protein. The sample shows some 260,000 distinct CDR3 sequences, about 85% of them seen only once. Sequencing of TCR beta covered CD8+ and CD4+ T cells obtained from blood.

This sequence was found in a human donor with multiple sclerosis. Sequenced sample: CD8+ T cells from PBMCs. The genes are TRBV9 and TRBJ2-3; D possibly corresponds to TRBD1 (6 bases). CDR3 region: CASSVDRAVSTDTQYF. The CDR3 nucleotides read TGTGCCAGCAGCGTAGACAGGGCCGTGTCTACCGATACGCAGTATTTT. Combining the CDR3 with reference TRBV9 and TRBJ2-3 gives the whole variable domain DSGVTQTPKHLITATGQRVTLRCSPRSGDLSVYWYQQSLDQGLQFLIQYYNGEERAKGNILERFSAQQFPDLHSELNLSSLELGDSALYFCASSVDRAVSTDTQYFGPGTRLTVL.